This TCR beta chain was recovered during a study of cytomegalovirus exposure and HLA in healthy donors. Germline CDR1 SGHRS, CDR2 YFSETQ. The CDR3 length is 16 residues. The J segment lost 0 bases and the V segment lost 2 bases, leaving 4 bases of the junction unmatched. This PCR relied on a set of 60 Vbeta primers and 13 Jbeta primers. Measured with immunoSEQ multiplex PCR; TCRdb has only the in-frame clones, and not every one. The sample includes 190,000 or so clones, approximately 80% of them seen just once. The material sequenced was PBMCs. This chain links TRBV5-1 with TRBJ2-1, with 8 bases that match TRBD1. This clonotype originated in a woman between 50 and 59 years old in good health and CMV-seropositive. CDR3 nucleotide sequence: TGCGCCAGCAGCTTCCAGGGGGCACTCTCCTACAATGAGCAGTTCTTC. Translating gives CASSFQGALSYNEQFF.